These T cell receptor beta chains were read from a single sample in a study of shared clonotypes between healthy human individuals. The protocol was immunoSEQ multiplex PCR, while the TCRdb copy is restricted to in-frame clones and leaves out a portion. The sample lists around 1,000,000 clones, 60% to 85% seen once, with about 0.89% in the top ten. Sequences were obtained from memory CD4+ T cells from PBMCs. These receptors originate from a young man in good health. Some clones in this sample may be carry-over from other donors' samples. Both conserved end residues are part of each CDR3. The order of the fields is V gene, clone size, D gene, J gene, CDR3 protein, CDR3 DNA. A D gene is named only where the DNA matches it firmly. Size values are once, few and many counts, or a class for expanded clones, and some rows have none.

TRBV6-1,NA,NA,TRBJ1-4,CASSEGWSRTNEKLFF,TGTGCCAGCAGTGAAGGATGGTCGCGCACTAATGAAAAACTGTTTTTT
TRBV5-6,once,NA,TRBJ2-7,CASSLSSYEQYF,TGTGCCAGCAGCCTGAGCTCCTACGAGCAGTACTTC
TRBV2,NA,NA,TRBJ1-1,CASSVRPPTEAFF,TGTGCCAGCAGTGTAAGGCCCCCCACTGAAGCTTTCTTT
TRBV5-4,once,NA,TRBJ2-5,CASSLRALETQYF,TGTGCCAGCAGCCTAAGGGCTTTAGAGACCCAGTACTTC
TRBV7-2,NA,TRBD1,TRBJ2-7,CASSTRTGEGYEQYF,TGTGCCAGCAGCACCAGGACAGGGGAGGGCTACGAGCAGTACTTC
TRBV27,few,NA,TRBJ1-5,CASSLNDGRQPQHF,TGTGCCAGCAGTTTAAATGACGGGCGTCAGCCCCAGCATTTT
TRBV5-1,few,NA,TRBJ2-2,CASSPRPAANTGELFF,TGCGCCAGCAGTCCCCGGCCTGCTGCGAACACCGGGGAGCTGTTTTTT
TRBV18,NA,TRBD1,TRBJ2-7,CASSQNPGQGYYEQYF,TGTGCCAGCTCACAAAACCCGGGACAGGGGTACTACGAGCAGTACTTC
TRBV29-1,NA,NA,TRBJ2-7,CSVGADEQYF,TGCAGCGTTGGGGCTGACGAGCAGTACTTC
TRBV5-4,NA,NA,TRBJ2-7,CASSLGLDSYEQYF,TGTGCCAGCAGCTTGGGACTAGACTCCTACGAGCAGTACTTC
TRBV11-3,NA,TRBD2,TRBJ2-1,CASSLGSGTSGRNEQFF,TGTGCCAGCAGCTTAGGGTCCGGGACTAGCGGGAGGAATGAGCAGTTCTTC
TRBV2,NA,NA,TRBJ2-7,CASTERLPHGYEQYF,TGTGCCAGCACAGAGAGATTACCTCACGGTTACGAGCAGTACTTC
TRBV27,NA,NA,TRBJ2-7,CASSSLQGYGYEQYF,TGTGCCAGCAGTTCCCTGCAGGGGTACGGCTACGAGCAGTACTTC
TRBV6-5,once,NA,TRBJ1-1,CASSRTTGGTEAFF,TGTGCCAGCAGTCGAACGACAGGCGGCACTGAAGCTTTCTTT
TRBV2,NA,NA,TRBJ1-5,CASSEGRNQPQHF,TGTGCCAGCAGTGAAGGGCGGAATCAGCCCCAGCATTTT
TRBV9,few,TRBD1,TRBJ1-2,CASSTGTGIDGYTF,TGTGCCAGCAGCACCGGGACAGGGATAGATGGCTACACCTTC
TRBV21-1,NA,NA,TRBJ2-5,CASTETDRGETQYF,TGTGCCAGTACGGAAACGGACAGGGGAGAGACCCAGTACTTC
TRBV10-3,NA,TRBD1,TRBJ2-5,CAIRRQGVGETQYF,TGTGCCATCAGGAGACAGGGGGTGGGAGAGACCCAGTACTTC
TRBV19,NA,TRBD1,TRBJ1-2,CASSTTWTGSEGYTF,TGTGCCAGTAGTACAACATGGACAGGCTCGGAGGGCTACACCTTC
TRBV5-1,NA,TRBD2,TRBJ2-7,CASSLSGRAGEQYF,TGCGCCAGCAGCTTGTCCGGGAGGGCCGGCGAGCAGTACTTC